The rows below give T cell receptor beta chains drawn from one sample of a study of pediatric ulcerative colitis. Repertoires were generated with immunoSEQ multiplex PCR, while TCRdb's copy carries only in-frame clones and drops some. Among tens of thousands of clones listed, around 78% were seen once. The sample was blood. The receptors shown here come from a girl aged 5 to 17 with moderate ulcerative colitis. CDR3s include the opening cysteine and the closing phenylalanine or tryptophan. Fields, in order: CDR3 protein, CDR3 DNA, clone size, V gene, D gene, J gene. The D gene is left open where the match is weak. Size is omitted from some rows. Given values are once, few, many or a class for expanded clones.

cdr3_aa: CASSEGRLWGETQYF
cdr3_nt: TGTGCCAGCAGTGAAGGGAGACTCTGGGGAGAGACCCAGTACTTC
clone_size: NA
v_call: TRBV6-1
d_call: NA
j_call: TRBJ2-5

cdr3_aa: CAWTLAGGFRDEQYF
cdr3_nt: TGTGCCTGGACGCTAGCGGGGGGATTCCGGGACGAGCAGTACTTC
clone_size: NA
v_call: TRBV30
d_call: TRBD2
j_call: TRBJ2-7

cdr3_aa: CASSPGHLRTDTQYF
cdr3_nt: TGTGCCAGCAGCCCGGGACACCTTCGCACAGATACGCAGTATTTT
clone_size: once
v_call: TRBV7-8
d_call: NA
j_call: TRBJ2-3

cdr3_aa: CASSLARGETQYF
cdr3_nt: TGTGCCAGCAGCTTAGCCAGGGGGGAGACCCAGTACTTC
clone_size: once
v_call: TRBV7-9
d_call: TRBD1
j_call: TRBJ2-5

cdr3_aa: CASTIAGGGEQYF
cdr3_nt: TGTGCCAGTACTATAGCGGGAGGGGGCGAGCAGTACTTC
clone_size: once
v_call: TRBV2
d_call: TRBD2
j_call: TRBJ2-7

cdr3_aa: CASSVSGNTIYF
cdr3_nt: TGTGCCAGCAGTGTTTCCGGAAACACCATATATTTT
clone_size: NA
v_call: TRBV25-1
d_call: NA
j_call: TRBJ1-3

cdr3_aa: CASSLSLPGHYEQYF
cdr3_nt: TGTGCCAGCAGCTTGTCTCTTCCTGGGCACTACGAGCAGTACTTC
clone_size: once
v_call: TRBV5-5
d_call: NA
j_call: TRBJ2-7

cdr3_aa: CASRFDRGNEQYF
cdr3_nt: TGTGCCAGCCGTTTCGACAGGGGCAACGAGCAGTACTTC
clone_size: few
v_call: TRBV6-5
d_call: TRBD1
j_call: TRBJ2-7

cdr3_aa: CASSPTRTAQGPYTF
cdr3_nt: TGTGCCAGCAGTCCGACACGAACAGCGCAGGGACCCTACACCTTC
clone_size: NA
v_call: TRBV2
d_call: NA
j_call: TRBJ1-2

cdr3_aa: CASSPFETGKGYGYTF
cdr3_nt: TGTGCCAGCAGCCCCTTTGAGACAGGGAAAGGCTATGGCTACACCTTC
clone_size: NA
v_call: TRBV5-6
d_call: TRBD1
j_call: TRBJ1-2

cdr3_aa: CASSFLTYSEQYF
cdr3_nt: TGTGCCAGCAGCTTCCTGACCTATTCCGAGCAGTACTTC
clone_size: NA
v_call: TRBV7-2
d_call: NA
j_call: TRBJ2-7

cdr3_aa: CASSPDIGTEAFF
cdr3_nt: TGCGCCAGCAGCCCGGACATAGGCACTGAAGCTTTCTTT
clone_size: few
v_call: TRBV5-1
d_call: NA
j_call: TRBJ1-1

cdr3_aa: CASSPVAGGSVHEQYF
cdr3_nt: TGCGCCAGCAGCCCGGTAGCGGGGGGCTCGGTTCACGAGCAGTACTTC
clone_size: NA
v_call: TRBV4-3
d_call: TRBD2
j_call: TRBJ2-7

cdr3_aa: CASSVIGQVLTDNSPLHF
cdr3_nt: TGTGCCAGCAGCGTAATAGGACAGGTTCTGACGGATAATTCACCCCTCCACTTT
clone_size: NA
v_call: TRBV5-8
d_call: TRBD1
j_call: TRBJ1-6

cdr3_aa: CASSSGLAGSTDTQYF
cdr3_nt: TGTGCTAGCAGCTCCGGACTAGCGGGGAGCACAGATACGCAGTATTTT
clone_size: NA
v_call: TRBV7-7
d_call: TRBD2
j_call: TRBJ2-3

cdr3_aa: CASSPGGAGELFF
cdr3_nt: TGCGCCAGCAGCCCTGGCGGGGCCGGGGAGCTGTTTTTT
clone_size: NA
v_call: TRBV5-1
d_call: NA
j_call: TRBJ2-2

cdr3_aa: CASSLRGGSYEQYF
cdr3_nt: TGTGCCAGCAGCCTCCGGGGGGGTTCCTACGAGCAGTACTTC
clone_size: NA
v_call: TRBV27
d_call: TRBD2
j_call: TRBJ2-7

cdr3_aa: CASSGEGLRTSGSSYNEQFF
cdr3_nt: TGTGCCAGTAGCGGTGAGGGGCTGAGGACTAGCGGGAGCTCCTACAATGAGCAGTTCTTC
clone_size: NA
v_call: TRBV19
d_call: TRBD2
j_call: TRBJ2-1

cdr3_aa: CASSVSTHSSYNEQFF
cdr3_nt: TGTGCCAGCAGCGTAAGCACGCATAGCTCCTACAATGAGCAGTTCTTC
clone_size: NA
v_call: TRBV28
d_call: NA
j_call: TRBJ2-1

cdr3_aa: CASSLWRYGYTF
cdr3_nt: TGTGCCAGCAGTTTGTGGAGGTATGGCTACACCTTC
clone_size: NA
v_call: TRBV27
d_call: NA
j_call: TRBJ1-2

cdr3_aa: CASSLDAGSRDTQYF
cdr3_nt: TGTGCCAGCAGCTTAGATGCAGGGAGCAGAGATACGCAGTATTTT
clone_size: few
v_call: TRBV7-9
d_call: NA
j_call: TRBJ2-3

cdr3_aa: CASSLARASEKLFF
cdr3_nt: TGTGCCAGCAGCTTAGCCAGGGCCAGCGAAAAACTGTTTTTT
clone_size: NA
v_call: TRBV7-2
d_call: NA
j_call: TRBJ1-4

cdr3_aa: CASSLAPTQGTYNEQFF
cdr3_nt: TGTGCCAGCAGCCTGGCCCCCACACAGGGAACCTACAATGAGCAGTTCTTC
clone_size: NA
v_call: TRBV7-6
d_call: NA
j_call: TRBJ2-1

cdr3_aa: CASSPGYGYTF
cdr3_nt: TGTGCCAGCAGCCCAGGGTATGGCTACACCTTC
clone_size: few
v_call: TRBV7-2
d_call: NA
j_call: TRBJ1-2

cdr3_aa: CASSQGRADTQYF
cdr3_nt: TGCGCCAGCAGCCAAGGGCGGGCAGATACGCAGTATTTT
clone_size: NA
v_call: TRBV4-1
d_call: NA
j_call: TRBJ2-3

cdr3_aa: CASSSNPGGYTF
cdr3_nt: TGTGCCAGCAGCTCGAATCCGGGTGGCTACACCTTC
clone_size: NA
v_call: TRBV7-9
d_call: NA
j_call: TRBJ1-2

cdr3_aa: CASSLWGGHSPLHF
cdr3_nt: TGTGCCAGCAGTTTATGGGGGGGCCATTCACCCCTCCACTTT
clone_size: NA
v_call: TRBV27
d_call: NA
j_call: TRBJ1-6

cdr3_aa: CASQAGGPNEQFF
cdr3_nt: TGTGCCAGCCAAGCGGGGGGGCCAAATGAGCAGTTCTTC
clone_size: NA
v_call: TRBV2
d_call: TRBD2
j_call: TRBJ2-1

cdr3_aa: CASEGALNEKLFF
cdr3_nt: TGTGCCAGCGAGGGGGCCCTTAATGAAAAACTGTTTTTT
clone_size: NA
v_call: TRBV28
d_call: TRBD1
j_call: TRBJ1-4

cdr3_aa: CASSPSPGASRETQYF
cdr3_nt: TGTGCCAGCTCACCAAGTCCGGGAGCCTCCCGAGAGACCCAGTACTTC
clone_size: NA
v_call: TRBV18
d_call: NA
j_call: TRBJ2-5

cdr3_aa: CASSFHVGEKLFF
cdr3_nt: TGTGCCAGCAGCTTTCATGTTGGAGAAAAACTGTTTTTT
clone_size: NA
v_call: TRBV5-5
d_call: NA
j_call: TRBJ1-4

cdr3_aa: CASSLDETGFSDYGYTF
cdr3_nt: TGCGCCAGCAGCTTGGATGAGACAGGATTCAGTGACTATGGCTACACCTTC
clone_size: NA
v_call: TRBV5-1
d_call: NA
j_call: TRBJ1-2

cdr3_aa: CASSKDRGRTEAFF
cdr3_nt: TGTGCCAGTAGCAAGGACAGGGGTCGGACTGAAGCTTTCTTT
clone_size: NA
v_call: TRBV19
d_call: TRBD1
j_call: TRBJ1-1

cdr3_aa: CASSLVNYGYTF
cdr3_nt: TGTGCCAGCAGCTTGGTTAACTATGGCTACACCTTC
clone_size: NA
v_call: TRBV5-6
d_call: NA
j_call: TRBJ1-2

cdr3_aa: CASSAGYEQYF
cdr3_nt: TGTGCCAGCAGTGCCGGGTACGAGCAGTACTTC
clone_size: NA
v_call: TRBV2
d_call: NA
j_call: TRBJ2-7

cdr3_aa: CASSLIDIGGGYTF
cdr3_nt: TGTGCCAGCAGCTTAATCGACATTGGAGGTGGCTACACCTTC
clone_size: medium-sized
v_call: TRBV7-2
d_call: NA
j_call: TRBJ1-2

cdr3_aa: CASSQTGQGSVTEAFF
cdr3_nt: TGTGCCAGCAGCCAAACGGGACAGGGGTCTGTCACTGAAGCTTTCTTT
clone_size: few
v_call: TRBV16
d_call: TRBD1
j_call: TRBJ1-1

cdr3_aa: CASSGQSRKGDTQYF
cdr3_nt: TGTGCCAGCAGTGGACAGTCAAGAAAAGGAGATACGCAGTATTTT
clone_size: NA
v_call: TRBV2
d_call: NA
j_call: TRBJ2-3

cdr3_aa: CASSQAGESNQPQHF
cdr3_nt: TGTGCCAGCAGCCAAGCGGGGGAGAGCAATCAGCCCCAGCATTTT
clone_size: NA
v_call: TRBV7-2
d_call: NA
j_call: TRBJ1-5

cdr3_aa: CASSSTSTDSHNEQFF
cdr3_nt: TGTGCCAGCAGCTCGACCTCCACTGACAGTCACAATGAGCAGTTCTTC
clone_size: NA
v_call: TRBV7-9
d_call: NA
j_call: TRBJ2-1

cdr3_aa: CASSLGTGYGYTF
cdr3_nt: TGTGCCAGCAGCTTAGGGACAGGGTATGGCTACACCTTC
clone_size: NA
v_call: TRBV7-9
d_call: TRBD1
j_call: TRBJ1-2

cdr3_aa: CASSERETSEQYF
cdr3_nt: TGTGCCAGCAGTGAAAGGGAGACTTCCGAGCAGTACTTC
clone_size: once
v_call: TRBV6-1
d_call: NA
j_call: TRBJ2-7

cdr3_aa: CASRQQGAPGANVLTF
cdr3_nt: TGTGCCAGCAGACAACAGGGGGCGCCTGGGGCCAACGTCCTGACTTTC
clone_size: NA
v_call: TRBV4-2
d_call: TRBD1
j_call: TRBJ2-6

cdr3_aa: CASSPDRGRDGYTF
cdr3_nt: TGTGCCAGCAGCCCTGACAGGGGGCGTGATGGCTACACCTTC
clone_size: NA
v_call: TRBV7-8
d_call: TRBD1
j_call: TRBJ1-2

cdr3_aa: CASSSSPRGRGLYNEQFF
cdr3_nt: TGTGCCAGCAGCTCCTCCCCTCGAGGGCGGGGACTATACAATGAGCAGTTCTTC
clone_size: NA
v_call: TRBV27
d_call: TRBD2
j_call: TRBJ2-1

cdr3_aa: CASRDRMNTEAFF
cdr3_nt: TGCGCCAGCAGGGACAGGATGAACACTGAAGCTTTCTTT
clone_size: once
v_call: TRBV5-1
d_call: TRBD1
j_call: TRBJ1-1

cdr3_aa: CASSYRGQETQYF
cdr3_nt: TGTGCCAGCAGTTATCGAGGGCAAGAGACCCAGTACTTC
clone_size: NA
v_call: TRBV6-5
d_call: NA
j_call: TRBJ2-5

cdr3_aa: CATSSGLKNEQYF
cdr3_nt: TGTGCCACATCTTCGGGACTAAAGAACGAGCAGTACTTC
clone_size: NA
v_call: TRBV28
d_call: TRBD2
j_call: TRBJ2-7

cdr3_aa: CATMLSPGDYEQYF
cdr3_nt: TGTGCCACCATGTTATCGCCTGGGGACTACGAGCAGTACTTC
clone_size: few
v_call: TRBV7-9
d_call: NA
j_call: TRBJ2-7

cdr3_aa: CASSLTSRNEQFF
cdr3_nt: TGTGCCAGCAGCTTAACTAGTCGTAATGAGCAGTTCTTC
clone_size: once
v_call: TRBV7-3
d_call: NA
j_call: TRBJ2-1

cdr3_aa: CASSMVGGTNEKLFF
cdr3_nt: TGTGCCAGTAGTATGGTAGGAGGCACTAATGAAAAACTGTTTTTT
clone_size: NA
v_call: TRBV19
d_call: NA
j_call: TRBJ1-4

cdr3_aa: CASSPRTGMNTEAFF
cdr3_nt: TGTGCCAGCAGTCCACGGACCGGTATGAACACTGAAGCTTTCTTT
clone_size: NA
v_call: TRBV28
d_call: NA
j_call: TRBJ1-1

cdr3_aa: CASSSVRGHEQYF
cdr3_nt: TGTGCCAGCAGCTCAGTCAGGGGTCACGAGCAGTACTTC
clone_size: once
v_call: TRBV11-2
d_call: NA
j_call: TRBJ2-7

cdr3_aa: CASSFTQGKAFF
cdr3_nt: TGTGCCAGCAGCTTCACCCAGGGGAAGGCTTTCTTT
clone_size: NA
v_call: TRBV5-4
d_call: NA
j_call: TRBJ1-1

cdr3_aa: CASSPFPTEDTEAFF
cdr3_nt: TGCGCCAGCAGCCCATTCCCCACAGAGGACACTGAAGCTTTCTTT
clone_size: NA
v_call: TRBV5-1
d_call: NA
j_call: TRBJ1-1

cdr3_aa: CAWSVTDYTEAFF
cdr3_nt: TGTGCCTGGAGTGTAACAGATTACACTGAAGCTTTCTTT
clone_size: NA
v_call: TRBV30
d_call: NA
j_call: TRBJ1-1

cdr3_aa: CASSPRSGTGKVFQQFF
cdr3_nt: TGTGCCAGCTCACCACGGTCGGGGACAGGGAAGGTATTCCAGCAGTTCTTC
clone_size: NA
v_call: TRBV18
d_call: TRBD1
j_call: TRBJ2-1